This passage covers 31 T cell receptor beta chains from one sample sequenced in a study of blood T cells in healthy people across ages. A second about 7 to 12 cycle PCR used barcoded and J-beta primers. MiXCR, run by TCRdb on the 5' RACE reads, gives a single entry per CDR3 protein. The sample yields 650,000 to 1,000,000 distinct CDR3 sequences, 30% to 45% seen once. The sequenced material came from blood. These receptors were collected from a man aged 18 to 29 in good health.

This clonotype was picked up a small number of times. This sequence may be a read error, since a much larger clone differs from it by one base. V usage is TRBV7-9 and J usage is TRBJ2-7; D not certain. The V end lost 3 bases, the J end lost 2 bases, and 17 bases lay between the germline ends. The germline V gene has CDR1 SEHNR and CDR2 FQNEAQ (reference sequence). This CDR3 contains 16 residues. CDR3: CASSFHPITSPYEQYF. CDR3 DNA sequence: TGTGCCAGCAGCTTCCATCCGATCACTTCCCCCTACGAGCAGTACTTC. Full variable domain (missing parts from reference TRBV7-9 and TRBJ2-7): DTGVSQNPRHKITKRGQNVTFRCDPISEHNRLYWYRQTLGQGPEFLTYFQNEAQLEKSRLLSDRFSAERPKGSFSTLEIQRTEQGDSAMYLCASSFHPITSPYEQYFGPGTRLTVT.

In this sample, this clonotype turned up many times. The CDR3 coding sequence is TGTGCCAGCAGTGGGACGGTCTATGGCTACACCTTC. Its translation: CASSGTVYGYTF. J is TRBJ1-2 and V is TRBV7-2, with a weak D call TRBD1 (5 bases). The CDR3 length is 12 residues. The germline gives CDR1 SGHTA, CDR2 FQGNSA. V was clipped by 6 bases and J by 4 bases, with 9 bases between them.

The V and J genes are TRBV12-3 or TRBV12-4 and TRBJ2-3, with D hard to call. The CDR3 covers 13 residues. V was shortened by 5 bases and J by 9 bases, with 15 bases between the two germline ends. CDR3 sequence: CASSGDGVVTQYF. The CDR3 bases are TGTGCCAGCAGTGGGGATGGAGTTGTGACGCAGTATTTT.

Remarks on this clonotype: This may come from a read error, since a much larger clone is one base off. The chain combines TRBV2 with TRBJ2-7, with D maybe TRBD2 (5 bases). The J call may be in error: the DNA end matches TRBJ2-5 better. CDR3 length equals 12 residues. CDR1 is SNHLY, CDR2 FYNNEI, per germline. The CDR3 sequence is CASVRVEETQYF. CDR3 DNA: TGTGCCAGCGTGCGGGTCGAAGAGACCCAGTACTTC.

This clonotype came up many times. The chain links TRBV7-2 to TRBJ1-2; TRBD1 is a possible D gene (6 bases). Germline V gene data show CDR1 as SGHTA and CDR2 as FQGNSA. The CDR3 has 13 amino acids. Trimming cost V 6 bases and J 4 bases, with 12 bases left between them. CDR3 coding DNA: TGTGCCAGCAGTCGGACAGACCTCTATGGCTACACCTTC. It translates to CASSRTDLYGYTF.

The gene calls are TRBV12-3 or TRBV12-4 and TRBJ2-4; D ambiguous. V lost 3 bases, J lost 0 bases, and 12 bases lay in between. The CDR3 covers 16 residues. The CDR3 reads CASSFGVKLAKNIQYF. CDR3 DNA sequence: TGTGCCAGCAGTTTTGGTGTCAAACTAGCCAAAAACATTCAGTACTTC.

CDR3: CSAPPGGWNTGELFF. DNA for the CDR3: TGCAGTGCCCCACCGGGGGGCTGGAACACCGGGGAGCTGTTTTTT. The chain carries TRBV20-1 and TRBJ2-2, with D tentatively TRBD2 (7 bases). Trimming left V 6 bases short and J 1 base short, with 15 bases between. The length of the CDR3 is 15 residues. Germline loops: CDR1 DFQATT, CDR2 SNEGSKA (reference sequence).

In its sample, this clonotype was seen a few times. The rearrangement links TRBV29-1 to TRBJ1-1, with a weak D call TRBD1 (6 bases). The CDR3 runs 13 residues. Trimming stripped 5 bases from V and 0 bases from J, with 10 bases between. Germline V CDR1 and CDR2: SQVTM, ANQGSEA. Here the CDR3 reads CSVYQGLNTEAFF. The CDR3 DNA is TGCAGCGTTTACCAGGGGTTGAACACTGAAGCTTTCTTT.

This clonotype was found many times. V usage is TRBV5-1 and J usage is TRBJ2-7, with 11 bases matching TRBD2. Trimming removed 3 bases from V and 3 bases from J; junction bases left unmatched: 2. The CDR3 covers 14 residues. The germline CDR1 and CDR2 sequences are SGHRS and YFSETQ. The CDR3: CASSSGTSGYEQYF. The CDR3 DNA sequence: TGCGCCAGCAGCTCCGGGACTAGCGGCTACGAGCAGTACTTC.

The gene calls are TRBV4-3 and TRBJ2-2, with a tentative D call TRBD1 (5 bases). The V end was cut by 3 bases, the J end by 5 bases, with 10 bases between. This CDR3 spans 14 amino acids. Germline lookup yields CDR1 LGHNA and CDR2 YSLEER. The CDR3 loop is CASSHSPGTGELFF. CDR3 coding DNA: TGCGCCAGCAGCCACTCCCCAGGGACCGGGGAGCTGTTTTTT.

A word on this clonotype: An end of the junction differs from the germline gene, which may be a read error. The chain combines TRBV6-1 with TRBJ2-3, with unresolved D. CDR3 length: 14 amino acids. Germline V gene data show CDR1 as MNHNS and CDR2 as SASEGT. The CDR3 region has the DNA TGTGCCAGCAGTGAACGACCAGCCCGCGATATGCAGTATTTT. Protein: CASSERPARDMQYF.

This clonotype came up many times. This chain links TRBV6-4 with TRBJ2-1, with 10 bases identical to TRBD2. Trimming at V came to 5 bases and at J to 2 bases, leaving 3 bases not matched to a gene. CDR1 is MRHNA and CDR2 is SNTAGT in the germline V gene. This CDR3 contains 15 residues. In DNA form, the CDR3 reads TGTGCCAGCAGTCCTAGCGGGGGAACCTACAATGAGCAGTTCTTC. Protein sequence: CASSPSGGTYNEQFF.

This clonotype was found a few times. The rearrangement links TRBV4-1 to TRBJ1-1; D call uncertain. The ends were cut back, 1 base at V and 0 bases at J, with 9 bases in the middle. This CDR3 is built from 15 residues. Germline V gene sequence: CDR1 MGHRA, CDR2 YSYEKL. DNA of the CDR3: TGCGCCAGCAGCCAAGGATCTACAGTGAACACTGAAGCTTTCTTT. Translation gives CASSQGSTVNTEAFF.

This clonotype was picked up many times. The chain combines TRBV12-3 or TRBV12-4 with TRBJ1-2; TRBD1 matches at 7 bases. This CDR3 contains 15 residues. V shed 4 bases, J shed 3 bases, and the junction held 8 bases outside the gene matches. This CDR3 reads CASSSRPGTDYGYTF. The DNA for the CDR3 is TGTGCCAGCAGTTCTAGACCCGGGACAGACTATGGCTACACCTTC.

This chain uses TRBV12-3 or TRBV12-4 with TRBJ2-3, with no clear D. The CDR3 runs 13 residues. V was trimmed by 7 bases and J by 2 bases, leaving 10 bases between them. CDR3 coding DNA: TGTGCCAGCAAGGGCCCCCCCACAGATACGCAGTATTTT. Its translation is CASKGPPTDTQYF.

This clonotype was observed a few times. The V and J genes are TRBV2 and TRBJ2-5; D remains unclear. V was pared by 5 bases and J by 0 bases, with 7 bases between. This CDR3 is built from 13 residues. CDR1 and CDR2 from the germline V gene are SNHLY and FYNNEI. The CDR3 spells CASSTGYQETQYF. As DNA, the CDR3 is TGTGCCAGCAGTACCGGGTACCAAGAGACCCAGTACTTC.

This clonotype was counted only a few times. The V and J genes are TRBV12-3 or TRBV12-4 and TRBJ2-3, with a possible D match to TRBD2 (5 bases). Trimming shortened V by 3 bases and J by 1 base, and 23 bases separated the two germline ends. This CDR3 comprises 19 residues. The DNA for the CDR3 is TGTGCCAGCAGTTTGGGTCTAGCACCTACCGTAGCCCGCACAGATACGCAGTATTTT. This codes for CASSLGLAPTVARTDTQYF.

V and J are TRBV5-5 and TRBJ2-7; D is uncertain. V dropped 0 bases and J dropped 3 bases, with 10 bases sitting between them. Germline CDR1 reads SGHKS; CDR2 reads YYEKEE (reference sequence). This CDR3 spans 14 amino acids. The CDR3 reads CASSLALGNYEQYF. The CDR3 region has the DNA TGTGCCAGCAGCTTGGCCTTAGGGAACTACGAGCAGTACTTC.

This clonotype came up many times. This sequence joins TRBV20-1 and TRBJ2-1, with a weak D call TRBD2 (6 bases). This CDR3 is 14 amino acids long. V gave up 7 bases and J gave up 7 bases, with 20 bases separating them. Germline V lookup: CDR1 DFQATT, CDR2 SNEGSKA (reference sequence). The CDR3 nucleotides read TGCAGTGTCCGTGGGGGGACCTTAGGGAATGAGCAGTTCTTC. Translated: CSVRGGTLGNEQFF.

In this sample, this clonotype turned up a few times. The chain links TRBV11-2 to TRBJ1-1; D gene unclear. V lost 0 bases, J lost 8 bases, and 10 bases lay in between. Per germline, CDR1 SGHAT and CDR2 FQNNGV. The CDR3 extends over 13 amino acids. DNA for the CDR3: TGTGCCAGCAGCTTAGATCAAGAGGAAGAAGCTTTCTTT. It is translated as CASSLDQEEEAFF.

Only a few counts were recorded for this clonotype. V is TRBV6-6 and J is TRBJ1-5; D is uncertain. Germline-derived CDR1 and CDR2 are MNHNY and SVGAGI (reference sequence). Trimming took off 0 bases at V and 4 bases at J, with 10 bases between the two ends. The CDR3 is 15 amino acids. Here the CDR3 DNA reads TGTGCCAGCAGTTACTCGATAGCCGGGAATCAGCCCCAGCATTTT. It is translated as CASSYSIAGNQPQHF.

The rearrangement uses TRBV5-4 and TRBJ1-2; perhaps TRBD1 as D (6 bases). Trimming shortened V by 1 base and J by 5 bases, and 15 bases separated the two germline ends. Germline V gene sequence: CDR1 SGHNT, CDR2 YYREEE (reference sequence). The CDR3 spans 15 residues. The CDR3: CASSLKGGVRYGYTF. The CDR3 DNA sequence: TGTGCCAGCAGCTTGAAGGGGGGTGTGAGATATGGCTACACCTTC.

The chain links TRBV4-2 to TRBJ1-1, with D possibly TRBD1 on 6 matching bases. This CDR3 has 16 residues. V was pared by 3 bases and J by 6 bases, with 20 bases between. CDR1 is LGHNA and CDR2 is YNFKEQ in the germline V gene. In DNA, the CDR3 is TGTGCCAGCAGCCACCTCGGGGGGCAGCGAACCGCTGAAGCTTTCTTT. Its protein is CASSHLGGQRTAEAFF.

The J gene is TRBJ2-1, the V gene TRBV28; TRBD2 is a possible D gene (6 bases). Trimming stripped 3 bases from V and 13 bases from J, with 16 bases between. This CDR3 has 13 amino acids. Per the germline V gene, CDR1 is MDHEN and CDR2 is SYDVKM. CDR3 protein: CASSFPSTRLQFF. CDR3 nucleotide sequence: TGTGCCAGCAGTTTTCCCTCGACTAGACTTCAGTTCTTC.

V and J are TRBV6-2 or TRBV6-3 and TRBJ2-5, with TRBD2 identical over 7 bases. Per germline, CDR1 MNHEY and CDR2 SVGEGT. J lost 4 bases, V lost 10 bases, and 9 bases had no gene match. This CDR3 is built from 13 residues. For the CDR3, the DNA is TGTGCCACCGCGGGGGTCCTAGGAGAGACCCAGTACTTC. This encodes CATAGVLGETQYF.

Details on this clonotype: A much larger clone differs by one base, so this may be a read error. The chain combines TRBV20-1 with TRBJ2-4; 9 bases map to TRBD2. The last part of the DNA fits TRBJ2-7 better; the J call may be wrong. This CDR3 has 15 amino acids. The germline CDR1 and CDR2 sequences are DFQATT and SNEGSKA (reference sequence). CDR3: CSATISGGRHYEQYF. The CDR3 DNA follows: TGCAGTGCTACCATTAGCGGGGGCAGGCACTACGAGCAGTACTTC.

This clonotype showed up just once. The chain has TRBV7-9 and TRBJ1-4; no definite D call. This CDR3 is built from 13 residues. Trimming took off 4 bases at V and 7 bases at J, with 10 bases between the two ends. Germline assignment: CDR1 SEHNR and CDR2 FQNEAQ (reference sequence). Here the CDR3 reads CASSSGQTEKLFF. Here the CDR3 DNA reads TGTGCCAGCAGCTCTGGTCAAACTGAAAAACTGTTTTTT.

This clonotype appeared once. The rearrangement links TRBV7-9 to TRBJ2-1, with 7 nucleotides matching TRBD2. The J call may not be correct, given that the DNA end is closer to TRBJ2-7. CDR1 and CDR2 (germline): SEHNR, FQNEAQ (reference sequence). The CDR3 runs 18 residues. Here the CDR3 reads CASSLDEGAGSSYNEQYF. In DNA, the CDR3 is TGTGCCAGCAGCTTAGATGAGGGAGCGGGGAGCTCCTACAATGAGCAGTACTTC.

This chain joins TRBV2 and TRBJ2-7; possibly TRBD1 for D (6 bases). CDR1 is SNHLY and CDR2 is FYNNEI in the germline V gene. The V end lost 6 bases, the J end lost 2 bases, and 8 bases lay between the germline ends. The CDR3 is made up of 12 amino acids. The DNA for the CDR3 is TGTGCCAGCAGGGACAGAACCTACGAGCAGTACTTC. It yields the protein CASRDRTYEQYF. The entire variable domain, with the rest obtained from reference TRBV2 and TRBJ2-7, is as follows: EPEVTQTPSHQVTQMGQEVILRCVPISNHLYFYWYRQILGQKVEFLVSFYNNEISEKSEIFDDQFSVERPDGSNFTLKIRSTKLEDSAMYFCASRDRTYEQYFGPGTRLTVT.

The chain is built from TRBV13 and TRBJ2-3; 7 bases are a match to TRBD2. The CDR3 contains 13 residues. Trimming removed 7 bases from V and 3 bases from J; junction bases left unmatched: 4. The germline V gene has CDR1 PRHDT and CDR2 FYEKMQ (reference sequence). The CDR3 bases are TGTGCCAGCAACGGGGGGAAGACAGATACGCAGTATTTT. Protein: CASNGGKTDTQYF.

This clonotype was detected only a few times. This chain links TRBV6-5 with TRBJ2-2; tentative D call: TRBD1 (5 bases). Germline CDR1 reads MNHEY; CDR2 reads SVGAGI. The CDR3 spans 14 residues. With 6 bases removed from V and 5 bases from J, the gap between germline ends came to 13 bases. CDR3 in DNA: TGTGCCAGCAGGCCGACAGTGGAGACCGGGGAGCTGTTTTTT. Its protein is CASRPTVETGELFF.